In this sample, the clone carrying this T cell receptor (beta chain) turned up once. This table comes from immunoSEQ multiplex PCR, and its TCRdb copy is limited to in-frame clones, with some not included. The sample lists about 370,000 clones; approximately 91% were seen once. This CDR3 is 16 amino acids long. Germline CDR1 reads SEHNR; CDR2 reads FQNEAQ (reference sequence). V lost 2 bases, J lost 1 base, and 4 bases stayed unmatched. Before they entered the study, exposed participants had met a COVID-19 case within 2 weeks. This entry belongs to a study of blood T cell repertoires in COVID-19. The TCR sequence derives from a middle-aged woman who had been exposed to COVID-19. Sequenced: PBMCs or T cells enriched from blood (not recorded which). The chain joins TRBV7-9 to TRBJ2-1; 8 nucleotides match TRBD2. The CDR3 coding sequence is TGTGCCAGCAGCTTAATAGCGGGGAAATCCTACAATGAGCAGTTCTTC. Translation gives CASSLIAGKSYNEQFF.